This T cell receptor beta chain stems from a study of graft-versus-host responses after intestinal transplantation. As for the study in general: Transplantation in recipients was multivisceral, liver-intestinal, or isolated intestinal.

Lymphocytes (intraepithelial and lamina propria) were released by processing the graft tissue. Worth noting for this clone: A junction boundary mismatches the germline segment, possibly from a read error.

The CDR3 extends over 14 amino acids. Germline-derived CDR1 and CDR2 are MGHRA and YSYEKL. Profiled with immunoSEQ multiplex PCR; TCRdb holds only in-frame clones, not every one. The sample includes 12,000 or so clones, 70% to 85% of them seen just once. This sequence originates from a human patient who received an intestinal transplant, so some T cells may come from the graft donor. The rearrangement links TRBV4-1 to TRBJ2-7, with 7 bases aligning to TRBD2. Sequencing was performed on ileum tissue, taken around 140 days after intestinal transplantation. The CDR3 region is CASSQRDGTYEQYF. The CDR3 region has the DNA TGTGCCAGCAGCCAGCGGGACGGAACCTACGAGCAGTACTTC.